This TCR beta chain was captured by sequencing in a study of blood T cells in healthy people across ages. About the study: Capture by template switching was about one barcoded beta molecule per two T cells.

Using a J-beta primer mix together with a sample-barcoded 5' primer, a second PCR was run for 7 to 11 cycles. The template-switch adaptor, which had 12 random nucleotides, put a tag on each cDNA molecule. Any given sample supplied a minimum of 3 million CDR3-containing paired-end reads. TCRdb itself ran the 5' RACE reads through MiXCR, one entry per CDR3 protein. The data contain approximately 800,000 distinct CDR3 sequences, roughly 60% of them singletons. Germline CDR1 LGHNA, CDR2 YSLEER. The V gene end was trimmed by 0 bases and the J gene end by 8 bases; junction bases not matched to a gene: 2. CDR3 length equals 14 residues. In terms of origin and age, donors were healthy Caucasian individuals from Russia aged about 6 to 90.

The V gene is TRBV4-3, the J gene TRBJ2-1; 9 bases map to TRBD1. The sequence came from a man younger than 45 in good health. Sequenced: blood. The CDR3 region is CASSQEGTGHEQFF. In DNA, the CDR3 is TGCGCCAGCAGCCAAGAAGGGACAGGGCATGAGCAGTTCTTC.